The clone carrying this T cell receptor (beta chain) was counted between two and nine times. Its antigen is still unknown. The sample is drawn from a study of CD8+CD57+ T cells in acquired aplastic anemia. Looking at the study overall: Mean DNA quantity obtained from sorted CD4+ and CD8+ cells was about 3 ug.

General observations from the study: Researchers report that twenty-nine CD8+ CDR3 sequences appeared in both patients and controls.

V was cut by 3 bases and J by 2 bases, with 7 bases left in between. Germline CDR1 reads SQVTM; CDR2 reads ANQGSEA. The CDR3 length is 13 residues. TCR beta VDJ combinations and CDR3 sequences were profiled from genomic DNA. From the reads, TCRdb called clonotypes with MiXCR, one entry per CDR3 protein. The table includes about 150,000 distinct CDR3 sequences, around 47% detected once. Individuals selected for sequencing had exhibited CD8+CD57+ cell expansion on flow cytometry. All patients had severe acquired aplastic anemia. Blood came from patients not yet given any therapy. What was sequenced was sorted CD4+, CD8+, or CD8+CD57+ T cells (not recorded which) from PBMCs. J is TRBJ2-2 and V is TRBV29-1; perhaps TRBD2 as D (5 bases). This receptor was identified in a human donor with aplastic anemia. The CDR3 reads CSVEASNTGELFF. As DNA, the CDR3 is TGCAGCGTTGAGGCTAGCAACACCGGGGAGCTGTTTTTT.